This TCR beta chain is from a study of long-term antiretroviral therapy in people with HIV (dated by TCRdb to 2021 to 2024). Regarding the research as a whole: The earliest samples were collected roughly a decade before the 2015 WHO recommendation for immediate ART, at a time when ART was usually postponed until CD4 counts fell. Test extractions of a monoclonal T-cell line alongside about 35 polyclonal samples showed no cross-contamination during QIAcube processing. Of the roughly 30 participants with HIV, about a dozen were female. This retrospective serial study examined whether starting ART and sustained HIV suppression were associated with changes in the composition and diversity of the TRB repertoire in peripheral blood. A total of roughly 200 cryopreserved PBMC samples were contributed to the cohort by 30 adults with confirmed HIV infection, with samples collected serially over a mean of approximately six years (range 1-12).

Comments on this clone: The clone's antigen remains unknown. Within one base of it there is no much larger clone, and no base qualities were kept.

Results the study describes overall, beyond this receptor: The samples were dated from about 2003 to 2018, and the ART regimens that were used may be less effective than current ART regimens. Unsorted PBMC were profiled instead of sorted CD4+ and CD8+ T cells because pre-ART samples had limited cell numbers. Inferences about post-ART repertoire changes are limited because no data were available on ART adherence, viral resistance or therapy changes. Starting ART was linked to a significant rise in TRB diversity, yet even with long-term ART the diversity remained significantly lower than in transplant donor controls. Narrower CDR3 length ranges were observed in HIV repertoires than in controls, and an antigen-experienced repertoire with only a slight naive shift after ART was suggested by the network structure. Limited PBMC availability meant only the TCR beta chain was sequenced, without alpha chain pairing. The repertoire was dominated across all time points by expanded TRB clones identified before ART initiation, although this dominance was seen to fluctuate and to decrease in many PLHIV after ART.

The immunoSEQ hsTCRB v3.0 assay was used at survey level resolution to sequence the TRB variable region. TRB sequencing targeted a depth of about 40,000-50,000 T-cell genomes per sample. An Illumina MiSeq with a v3 150-cycle kit was used to sequence the pooled TRB libraries. The source study handled its data this way. Repertoire analysis was performed in R inside a reproducible Nextflow workflow that covered QC, data transformation and analysis. Custom analyses were implemented in LymphoSeq2, an R package for AIRR-Seq data exploration. A few samples that yielded fewer than 5000 total TRB sequences were excluded, so that about 200 HIV repertoires were analyzed. Of the roughly 190 retained HIV repertoires, some 60 were collected before and roughly 130 after ART initiation. Each repertoire was downsampled to 5000 TRB nucleotide sequences, and summary statistics were averaged across 100 downsampling iterations. The analysis kept only TRB sequences whose CDR3 regions were at least seven amino acids long. A Shannon entropy-derived clonality score and the Gini coefficient were used to measure diversity. Repertoire networks linked the top 5000 CDR3 amino acid sequences whenever two sequences differed by an edit distance of one. Antigen specificity groups and MHC restriction were predicted for TRB CDR3 amino acid sequences with GLIPH2. CDR3 amino acid sequences were matched against VDJdb and McPAS-TCR to flag known CMV, EBV, HIV or tissue antigen associations. Pre-ART, post-ART and control groups were compared with Wilcoxon signed-rank tests and Holm-Bonferroni correction. The clones in this table, taken by TCRdb from immuneACCESS, are in-frame only. Not every clone is retained; where verified, under half of the shortfall comes from an unresolved V gene, and the cause of the rest is unknown. Clone size and the V and J calls come from that table; the DNA yielded D and trimming. In this sample the table shows some 15,000 clones, roughly three quarters of which occur a single time. The top ten clones comprise under 25% of the sample.

The CDR3 spans 13 residues, from the cysteine through the phenylalanine. Kept here is only the CDR3 DNA, which spans 39 bases and is read in frame from base 1. CDR1 and CDR2, looked up from the germline V gene, are KGHSH and LQKENI. V is pared back by 2 bases and J by 7 bases, with 12 bases lying between the germline termini. To be included, a participant needed at least one PBMC sample from before ART initiation plus at least two post-ART samples. All participants with HIV were treated in the United States of America. Cryopreserved samples of about 0.95-10 million PBMC were thawed and washed before DNA extraction. At the time of the earliest PBMC sample for each participant with HIV, ages ranged from roughly 23 to 60 years. PBMC samples from each participant spanned 1-4 timepoints before ART initiation and 2-8 timepoints after ART initiation, with a median of 7 samples. Serial HIV viral load, CD4+ T-cell count, ART history and demographic data were obtained for every participant. Using a Qiagen kit on a QIAcube, genomic DNA was extracted from unsorted PBMC, with samples processed in batches of 12.

This chain is built from TRBV18 and TRBJ2-7; no D gene is confidently identified. The starting material was unsorted PBMCs, obtained 0.5 years before starting antiretroviral therapy. The TCR was taken from a middle-aged woman with HIV. In nucleotide form, the sequence is TGTGCCAGCTCACCATCATCGGAAAGTGAGCAGTACTTC. Its protein is CASSPSSESEQYF.